This TCR beta chain was recorded in a study of cytomegalovirus exposure and HLA in healthy donors. Whole-study findings and limits: In a later analysis, HLA-C alleles had the fewest associated TCRs, DRB1 alleles the most. Being indistinguishable, some V segments were excluded, TRBV6-2 and TRBV6-3 among them. The classifier reportedly diagnosed cytomegalovirus status with high specificity and sensitivity.

A note on this clone: Its target is not known.

The PCR had 60 Vbeta and 13 Jbeta primers. Generated by immunoSEQ multiplex PCR, the TCRdb table keeps only in-frame clones and is missing some. The repertoire holds 150,000 to 200,000 clones, with around 79% as singletons. V was cut by 5 bases and J by 5 bases, with 16 bases left in between. Germline-derived CDR1 and CDR2 are SGHDN and FVKESK. The CDR3 length is 15 residues. The TCR was taken from a woman aged 45 to 65 in good health and CMV-seronegative. Sequencing input: PBMCs. This chain uses TRBV14 with TRBJ2-1; possibly TRBD2 for D (5 bases). For the CDR3, the DNA is TGTGCCAGCAGCACTACTAGGTTGGGTAACAATGAGCAGTTCTTC. This sequence encodes CASSTTRLGNNEQFF. Full variable domain (outside the CDR3, taken from reference TRBV14 and TRBJ2-1): EAGVTQFPSHSVIEKGQTVTLRCDPISGHDNLYWYRRVMGKEIKFLLHFVKESKQDESGMPNNRFLAERTGGTYSTLKVQPAELEDSGVYFCASSTTRLGNNEQFFGPGTRLTVL.